This T cell receptor (beta chain) stems from a study of CD8+CD57+ T cells in acquired aplastic anemia. On the study more broadly: An average of approximately 3.4 ug of DNA was obtained from sorted CD4+ and CD8+ cells. Study-level findings and limits: A set of about 28 CD8+ CDR3 sequences was shared between patients and controls, and these sequences appeared highly expressed in patients. Simpson's diversity of CD8+ cells was not significantly different in patients compared with controls.

Points on this clonotype: The antigen is unknown. This clone may be a read error of a much larger clone one base away.

The CDR3 extends over 14 amino acids. V lost 2 bases to trimming and J lost 12 bases, with 17 bases between them. CDR1 is MNHEY, CDR2 SVGAGI, per germline. Profiles of TCR beta VDJ and CDR3 were generated from a genomic DNA template. TCRdb re-analysed the reads in MiXCR, keeping a single row per CDR3 protein. The table lists roughly 200,000 distinct CDR3 sequences, under 65% of them singletons. The sample taken for sequencing was sorted CD4+, CD8+, or CD8+CD57+ T cells (not recorded which) from PBMCs. The receptor was derived from a human donor in good health. V and J are TRBV6-5 and TRBJ2-1; D possibly corresponds to TRBD1 (6 bases). The CDR3 sequence: CASSYNPQGDGQFF. The DNA for the CDR3 is TGTGCCAGCAGTTACAATCCACAGGGAGATGGGCAGTTCTTC.